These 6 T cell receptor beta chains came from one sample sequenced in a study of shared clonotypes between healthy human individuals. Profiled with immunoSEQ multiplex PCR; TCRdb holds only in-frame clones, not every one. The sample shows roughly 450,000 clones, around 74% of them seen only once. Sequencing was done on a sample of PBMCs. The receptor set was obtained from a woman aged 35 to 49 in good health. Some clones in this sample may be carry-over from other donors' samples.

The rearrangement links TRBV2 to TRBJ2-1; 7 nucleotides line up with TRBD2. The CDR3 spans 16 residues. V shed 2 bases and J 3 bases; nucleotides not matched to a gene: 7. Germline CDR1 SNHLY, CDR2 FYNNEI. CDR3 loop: CASSESSGTYYNEQFF. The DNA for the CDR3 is TGTGCCAGCAGTGAAAGCAGCGGGACTTACTACAATGAGCAGTTCTTC.

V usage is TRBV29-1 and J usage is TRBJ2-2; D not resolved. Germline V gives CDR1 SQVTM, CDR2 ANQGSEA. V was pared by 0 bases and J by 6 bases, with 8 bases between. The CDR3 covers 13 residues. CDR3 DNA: TGCAGCGTTGAAGAGGTGGCACCCGGGGAGCTGTTTTTT. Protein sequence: CSVEEVAPGELFF.

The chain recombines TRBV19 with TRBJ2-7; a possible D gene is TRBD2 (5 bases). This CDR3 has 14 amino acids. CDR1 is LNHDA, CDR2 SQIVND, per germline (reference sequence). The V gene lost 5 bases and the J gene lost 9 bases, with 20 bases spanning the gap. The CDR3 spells CASSPALDVTVQYF. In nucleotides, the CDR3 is TGTGCCAGTAGTCCTGCACTAGACGTTACGGTGCAGTACTTC.

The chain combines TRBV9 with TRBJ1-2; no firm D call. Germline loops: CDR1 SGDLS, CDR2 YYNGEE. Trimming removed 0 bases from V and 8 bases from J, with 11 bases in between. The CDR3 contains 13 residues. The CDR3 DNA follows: TGTGCCAGCAGCGTAGACCCGGGCGGCGGCTACACCTTC. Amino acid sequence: CASSVDPGGGYTF.

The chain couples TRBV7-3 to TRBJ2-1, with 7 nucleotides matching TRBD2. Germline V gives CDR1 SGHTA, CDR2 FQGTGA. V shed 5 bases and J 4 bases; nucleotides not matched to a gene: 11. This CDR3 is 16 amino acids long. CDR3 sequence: CASSPNGGGEYNEQFF. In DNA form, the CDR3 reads TGTGCCAGCAGCCCCAATGGCGGGGGAGAGTACAATGAGCAGTTCTTC.

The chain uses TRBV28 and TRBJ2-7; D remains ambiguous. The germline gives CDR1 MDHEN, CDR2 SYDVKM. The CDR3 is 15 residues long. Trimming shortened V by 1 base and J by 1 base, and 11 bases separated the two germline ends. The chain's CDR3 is CASSLSYTLSYEQYF. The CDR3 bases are TGTGCCAGCAGTTTATCGTACACCCTGTCCTACGAGCAGTACTTC.